This is a list of T cell receptor beta chains from one sample in a study of cytomegalovirus exposure and HLA in healthy donors. The protocol was immunoSEQ multiplex PCR, while the TCRdb copy is restricted to in-frame clones and leaves out a portion. The sample includes roughly 49,000 clones, about three quarters of them seen just once. The sample consisted of PBMCs. The receptors shown here come from a middle-aged woman in good health and CMV-seropositive. CDR3s include the opening cysteine and the closing phenylalanine or tryptophan. Each record gives: J gene, V gene, D gene, CDR3 DNA, CDR3 protein. D genes are given only for firm matches.

TRBJ2-7 TRBV28 - TGTGCCAGCAGGGGACTCCTTCTCTCCTACGAGCAGTACTTC CASRGLLLSYEQYF
TRBJ1-3 TRBV4-3 - TGCGCCAGCAGCATCGACAGTGTCTCTGGAAACACCATATATTTT CASSIDSVSGNTIYF
TRBJ2-2 TRBV13 TRBD2 TGTGCCAGCAGCTTAGCGGGGGGAACCGGGGAGCTGTTTTTT CASSLAGGTGELFF
TRBJ1-1 TRBV19 TRBD1 TGTGCCAGTAGTGTCGCCCAGGGGGCCGGGACTGAAGCTTTCTTT CASSVAQGAGTEAFF
TRBJ2-1 TRBV6-4 - TGTGCCAGCAGTGATCGAGCGAACAATGAGCAGTTCTTC CASSDRANNEQFF
TRBJ2-5 TRBV2 TRBD2 TGTGCCAGCAGCGTCCGGACTAGCGGGGGCCTCGGGAGCCAAGAGACCCAGTACTTC CASSVRTSGGLGSQETQYF
TRBJ2-5 TRBV6-1 - TGTGCCAGCAGTATTAGGGAGCGAGAGACCCAGTACTTC CASSIRERETQYF
TRBJ2-7 TRBV11-2 - TGTGCCAGCAGCCCACCCGAGAGCCCCTACGAGCAGTACTTC CASSPPESPYEQYF
TRBJ2-7 TRBV4-2 TRBD2 TGTGCCAGCAGCCAAGATCAGACTAGCGGGGGCCGCGAAACCTACGAGCAGTACTTC CASSQDQTSGGRETYEQYF
TRBJ1-6 TRBV7-9 TRBD1 TGTGCCAGCAGCTCGGGACAGGGGGTAAATTCACCCCTCCACTTT CASSSGQGVNSPLHF
TRBJ1-5 TRBV7-8 - TGTGCCAGCAGGTCTGCCGGGGGCAATCAGCCCCAGCATTTT CASRSAGGNQPQHF
TRBJ1-1 TRBV29-1 - TGCAGCGCCCTCGGTATGGCGACAAAGAACACTGAAGCTTTCTTT CSALGMATKNTEAFF
TRBJ1-1 TRBV9 - TGTGCCAGCAGCGCCTCGACGGGTACTGAAGCTTTCTTT CASSASTGTEAFF
TRBJ2-7 TRBV6-5 - TGTGCCAGCCACTCGGGGTTATCGTCCGAGCAGTACTTC CASHSGLSSEQYF
TRBJ1-5 TRBV7-9 - TGTGCCAGCAGCCCTCAAGCGGGGATCAATCAGCCCCAGCATTTT CASSPQAGINQPQHF
TRBJ2-1 TRBV9 - TGTGCCAGCAGCCAGGTTGGGGGCACCTACAATGAGCAGTTCTTC CASSQVGGTYNEQFF
TRBJ1-6 TRBV5-1 TRBD1 TGCGCCAGCCACACAGGGGTCTCCTATAATTCACCCCTCCACTTT CASHTGVSYNSPLHF
TRBJ1-2 TRBV7-9 - TGTGCCAGCAGCCCCACTCCACCGGCGGAATTTGTCTACACCTTC CASSPTPPAEFVYTF
TRBJ2-1 TRBV7-8 - TGTGCCAGCAGCCTCACAAGGGGCCTTGGAAATGAGCAGTTCTTC CASSLTRGLGNEQFF
TRBJ2-5 TRBV6-1 TRBD2 TGTGCCAGCAGTGAGGGACTAGCGTTGGAGACCCAGTACTTC CASSEGLALETQYF
TRBJ1-1 TRBV12-5 TRBD1 TGTGCTAGTGGTATCCTACACAGGGGCAGAACTGAAGCTTTCTTT CASGILHRGRTEAFF
TRBJ2-1 TRBV7-9 TRBD2 TGTGCCAGCAGCCGCACTAGCGGTTCCTACAATGAGCAGTTCTTC CASSRTSGSYNEQFF
TRBJ1-6 TRBV9 - TGTGCCAGCAGCGTAGAGGGGCGTCGGTCACCCCTCCACTTT CASSVEGRRSPLHF